Described below is a single TCR beta chain sequence and its context. What it recognizes is unknown. This entry is derived from a study of T-cell memory formation after mild COVID-19. TCRdb passed the 5' RACE reads through MiXCR, listing each CDR3 protein once. The sample holds about 470,000 distinct CDR3 sequences, roughly 25% seen once. General study findings and limits: SARS-CoV-2 specificity was not confirmed for second-wave clones peaking on day 37.

This receptor was taken from an adult woman who had mild COVID-19 (a few samples of this study predate the infection). Cell type and time point are not known. The sequencing input was PBMCs or a T cell subset sorted from them (not recorded which).

CDR3 sequence reads: CASFLGSSVYTGELFF. The CDR3 nucleotides read TGTGCCAGCTTCCTGGGGTCTAGCGTTTACACCGGGGAGCTGTTTTTT. The J gene is TRBJ2-2, the V gene TRBV28; D perhaps matches TRBD2 (6 bases). V was cut by 8 bases and J by 3 bases, with 19 bases left in between. The CDR3 loop spans 16 amino acids. In germline, CDR1 is MDHEN, CDR2 SYDVKM.